These 18 T cell receptor beta chains were all obtained from the same sample, sequenced in a study of blood T cell repertoires in COVID-19. Clones were read by immunoSEQ multiplex PCR, and TCRdb kept only the in-frame ones, dropping some. The sample includes some 70,000 clones, about nine tenths of them seen just once. Sequenced sample: peripheral blood. These receptors were collected from a woman in her 70s with acute or convalescent COVID-19.

CDR3 protein: CASSLDPGQGNEKLFF. The DNA of the CDR3 is TGTGCCAGCAGCTTAGACCCGGGACAGGGGAATGAAAAACTGTTTTTT. This chain links TRBV7-9 with TRBJ1-4, with 10 bases fitting TRBD1. CDR1 SEHNR and CDR2 FQNEAQ come from the germline V gene (reference sequence). V shed 1 base and J 5 bases; nucleotides not matched to a gene: 4. The CDR3 covers 16 residues.

Turning to this clone: The junction departs from the called germline gene at one end, perhaps through a read error. This chain joins TRBV7-2 and TRBJ2-6, with TRBD2 as a possible D gene (7 bases). Germline-derived CDR1 and CDR2 are SGHTA and FQGNSA. The CDR3 runs 18 residues. In nucleotides, the CDR3 is TGTGCCAGCAGCTTGGGGGGGCTAATGGGATCTGGAGCCAACGTCCTGACTTTC. It specifies CASSLGGLMGSGANVLTF.

The chain uses TRBV5-1 and TRBJ2-1, with a weak D call TRBD1 (5 bases). Germline-derived CDR1 and CDR2 are SGHRS and YFSETQ. The CDR3 contains 13 residues. Trimming took off 6 bases at V and 4 bases at J, with 11 bases between the two ends. CDR3 protein: CASTPGNYNEQFF. The DNA for the CDR3 is TGCGCCAGCACGCCAGGGAATTACAATGAGCAGTTCTTC.

The rearrangement links TRBV6-6 to TRBJ2-7, with 7 positions matching TRBD1. Germline trimming cut 2 bases from V and 4 bases from J; bases unmatched to any gene: 5. Germline CDR1 reads MNHNY; CDR2 reads SVGAGI (reference sequence). The CDR3 contains 14 residues. CDR3 amino acids: CASSYATGTYEQYF. The CDR3 DNA reads as TGTGCCAGCAGTTACGCGACAGGGACGTACGAGCAGTACTTC.

The chain recombines TRBV27 with TRBJ2-7; TRBD1 matches at 8 bases. The CDR3 is 16 residues long. From germline, CDR1 is MNHEY and CDR2 SMNVEV (reference sequence). V dropped 4 bases and J dropped 1; count of bases not matched to a gene: 9. The CDR3 DNA follows: TGTGCCAGCAGTTATCGCGGGACAGGCAATTCCTACGAGCAGTACTTC. Protein product: CASSYRGTGNSYEQYF.

CDR3: CASSRTSGENTGELFF. CDR3 nucleotides: TGTGCCAGCAGCCGGACTAGCGGGGAGAACACCGGGGAGCTGTTTTTT. This sequence joins TRBV7-3 and TRBJ2-2; 12 nucleotides agree with TRBD2. Trimming at V came to 5 bases and at J to 1 base, leaving 2 bases not matched to a gene. CDR3 length: 16 amino acids. Germline CDR1 reads SGHTA; CDR2 reads FQGTGA.

The chain couples TRBV11-2 to TRBJ2-1, with 8 bases that match TRBD1. This CDR3 comprises 16 residues. After removal of 1 base from V and 7 bases from J, the junction contained 9 bases not matched to a gene. Germline V gene lookup returns CDR1 SGHAT and CDR2 FQNNGV. The CDR3 DNA sequence: TGTGCCAGCAGCTTAGGGCGGGCAGGGGGCATGAATGAGCAGTTCTTC. Translation gives CASSLGRAGGMNEQFF.

This sequence joins TRBV27 and TRBJ2-3, with D unclear. CDR1 is MNHEY, CDR2 SMNVEV, per germline (reference sequence). This CDR3 has 14 residues. Trimming pared 2 bases from V and 3 bases from J, leaving 9 bases between. The CDR3 spells CASSLNVYTDTQYF. CDR3 DNA sequence: TGTGCCAGCAGTTTAAATGTTTATACAGATACGCAGTATTTT.

This clone was observed once. The chain is built from TRBV18 and TRBJ2-2, with D unresolved. This CDR3 has 15 residues. Trimming removed 4 bases from V and 6 bases from J, with 15 bases in between. The germline CDR1 and CDR2 sequences are KGHSH and LQKENI. The CDR3 is CASSRVLGTAGELFF. The CDR3 region has the DNA TGTGCCAGCTCACGCGTGCTAGGAACGGCCGGGGAGCTGTTTTTT.

The CDR3 loop is CASSLASQRSEKLFF. The CDR3 nucleotides are TGTGCCAGCAGCTTAGCCAGCCAACGGAGCGAAAAACTGTTTTTT. The genes are TRBV7-9 and TRBJ1-4, with D uncertain. The CDR3 is 15 amino acids. The germline gives CDR1 SEHNR, CDR2 FQNEAQ (reference sequence). Trimming pared 0 bases from V and 8 bases from J, leaving 13 bases between.

J is TRBJ1-6 and V is TRBV6-5, with 7 nucleotides matching TRBD1. Trimming removed 4 bases from V and 8 bases from J; junction bases left unmatched: 8. CDR3 size: 15 residues. In germline, CDR1 is MNHEY, CDR2 SVGAGI. The DNA for the CDR3 is TGTGCCAGCAGTTCCGGACAGGCCCAGCATTCACCCCTCCACTTT. It encodes CASSSGQAQHSPLHF.

In this sample, this clone turned up once. The genes are TRBV19 and TRBJ2-7, with a tentative D call TRBD2 (6 bases). The CDR3 sequence is 13 residues long. Trimming removed 5 bases at V and 6 bases at J, with 14 bases between. The germline gives CDR1 LNHDA, CDR2 SQIVND (reference sequence). CDR3 in amino acids: CASSPRRGSEQYF. The CDR3 nucleotides are TGTGCCAGTAGTCCCAGGCGGGGCTCCGAGCAGTACTTC.

V is TRBV5-8 and J is TRBJ1-1, with unresolved D. Trimming took 0 bases from V and 4 from J, leaving 10 bases between them. Germline V gives CDR1 SGHTS, CDR2 YDEGEE. This CDR3 has 14 residues. The CDR3 bases are TGTGCCAGCAGCTTGGGGCGGGATGGCACTGAAGCTTTCTTT. Residues: CASSLGRDGTEAFF.

The DNA for the CDR3 is TGTGCCAGCAGCCCCGAACTATCAGCACCCCTCCACTTT. This translates into CASSPELSAPLHF. The chain uses TRBV11-2 and TRBJ1-6; the D is unclear. The CDR3 is 13 residues long. Germline-derived CDR1 and CDR2 are SGHAT and FQNNGV. Trimming removed 5 bases from V and 11 bases from J, with 13 bases in between.

The chain recombines TRBV6-5 with TRBJ2-3, with TRBD1 matching over 8 bases. Trimming removed 5 bases from V and 0 bases from J; junction bases left unmatched: 4. The CDR3 loop spans 15 amino acids. The V gene's germline CDR1 is MNHEY and CDR2 SVGAGI. CDR3 protein: CASSKRQGSTDTQYF. DNA for the CDR3: TGTGCCAGCAGTAAACGACAGGGGAGCACAGATACGCAGTATTTT.

V is TRBV6-5 and J is TRBJ2-7, with a weak D call TRBD2 (5 bases). With 0 bases removed from V and 2 bases from J, the gap between germline ends came to 14 bases. The CDR3 consists of 16 residues. Germline CDR1 is MNHEY and CDR2 is SVGAGI. Here the CDR3 reads CASSYSELAQPYEQYF. CDR3 nucleotide sequence: TGTGCCAGCAGTTACTCCGAGCTAGCTCAACCCTACGAGCAGTACTTC.

The V and J genes are TRBV19 and TRBJ1-1; D gene unclear. Germline values: CDR1 LNHDA, CDR2 SQIVND (reference sequence). V shed 3 bases and J shed 4 bases, with 12 bases lying between them. The CDR3 consists of 14 residues. The DNA of the CDR3 is TGTGCCAGTAGTATCTCCAAGGAGGTCACTGAAGCTTTCTTT. Translating it yields CASSISKEVTEAFF. Full variable domain (missing parts from reference TRBV19 and TRBJ1-1): DGGITQSPKYLFRKEGQNVTLSCEQNLNHDAMYWYRQDPGQGLRLIYYSQIVNDFQKGDIAEGYSVSREKKESFPLTVTSAQKNPTAFYLCASSISKEVTEAFFGQGTRLTVV.

The chain couples TRBV5-4 to TRBJ2-5; 7 bases match TRBD2. Germline V lookup: CDR1 SGHNT, CDR2 YYREEE (reference sequence). V gave up 2 bases and J gave up 3 bases; unmatched junction bases: 10. The CDR3 sequence is 16 residues long. CDR3 loop: CASSLFGRRAEETQYF. CDR3 in DNA: TGTGCCAGCAGCTTATTCGGGAGGAGAGCTGAAGAGACCCAGTACTTC. Based on the CDR3 plus reference TRBV5-4 and TRBJ2-5, the full variable domain is ETGVTQSPTHLIKTRGQQVTLRCSSQSGHNTVSWYQQALGQGPQFIFQYYREEENGRGNFPPRFSGLQFPNYSSELNVNALELDDSALYLCASSLFGRRAEETQYFGPGTRLLVL.